This T cell receptor (beta chain) derives from a study of OX40 agonist ivuxolimab in advanced cancers. The wider study: Patients receiving dose escalation had hepatocellular carcinoma, melanoma, renal cell or head and neck cancer. Overall study results and limits: Normalized T-cell clonal expansion was also low in some nonresponders.

For this clone: Its antigen is unknown.

The CDR3 has 13 residues. V was pared by 3 bases and J by 6 bases, with 11 bases between. Germline loops: CDR1 LNHDA, CDR2 SQIVND (reference sequence). Profiled with immunoSEQ multiplex PCR; TCRdb holds only in-frame clones, not every one. The repertoire holds more than 65,000 clones, with 92% as singletons. The sample consisted of CD4+ or CD8+ T cells sorted from blood, taken in a trial of the OX40 agonist ivuxolimab. V and J are TRBV19 and TRBJ1-1, with a weak D call TRBD1 (5 bases). This clonotype was obtained from an adult with an advanced solid tumor such as melanoma, head and neck, liver or kidney cancer. The CDR3 DNA reads TGTGCCAGTAGTATGCAGGGCGCTCCTGAAGCTTTCTTT. It specifies CASSMQGAPEAFF.